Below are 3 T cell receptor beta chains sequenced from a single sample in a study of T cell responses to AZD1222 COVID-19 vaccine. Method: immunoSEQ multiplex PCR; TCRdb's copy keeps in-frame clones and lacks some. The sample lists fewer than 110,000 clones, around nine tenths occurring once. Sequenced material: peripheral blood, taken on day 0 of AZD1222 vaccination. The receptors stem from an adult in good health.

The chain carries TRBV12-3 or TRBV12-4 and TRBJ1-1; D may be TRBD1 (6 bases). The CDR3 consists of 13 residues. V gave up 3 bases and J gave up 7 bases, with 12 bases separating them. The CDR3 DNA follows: TGTGCCAGCAGTTTTTTGGGGGCGAGTGAAGCTTTCTTT. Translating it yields CASSFLGASEAFF.

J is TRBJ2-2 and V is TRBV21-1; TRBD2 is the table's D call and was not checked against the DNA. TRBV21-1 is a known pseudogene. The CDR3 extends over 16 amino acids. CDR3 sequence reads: CASSWGGGWNTGELFF. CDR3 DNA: TGTGCCAGCAGCTGGGGCGGGGGTTGGAACACCGGGGAGCTGTTTTTT.

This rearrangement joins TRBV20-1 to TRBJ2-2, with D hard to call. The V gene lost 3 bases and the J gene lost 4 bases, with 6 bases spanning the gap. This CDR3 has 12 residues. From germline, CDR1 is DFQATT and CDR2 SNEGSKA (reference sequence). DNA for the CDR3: TGCAGTGCTAGTCGGAGCACCGGGGAGCTGTTTTTT. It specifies CSASRSTGELFF.